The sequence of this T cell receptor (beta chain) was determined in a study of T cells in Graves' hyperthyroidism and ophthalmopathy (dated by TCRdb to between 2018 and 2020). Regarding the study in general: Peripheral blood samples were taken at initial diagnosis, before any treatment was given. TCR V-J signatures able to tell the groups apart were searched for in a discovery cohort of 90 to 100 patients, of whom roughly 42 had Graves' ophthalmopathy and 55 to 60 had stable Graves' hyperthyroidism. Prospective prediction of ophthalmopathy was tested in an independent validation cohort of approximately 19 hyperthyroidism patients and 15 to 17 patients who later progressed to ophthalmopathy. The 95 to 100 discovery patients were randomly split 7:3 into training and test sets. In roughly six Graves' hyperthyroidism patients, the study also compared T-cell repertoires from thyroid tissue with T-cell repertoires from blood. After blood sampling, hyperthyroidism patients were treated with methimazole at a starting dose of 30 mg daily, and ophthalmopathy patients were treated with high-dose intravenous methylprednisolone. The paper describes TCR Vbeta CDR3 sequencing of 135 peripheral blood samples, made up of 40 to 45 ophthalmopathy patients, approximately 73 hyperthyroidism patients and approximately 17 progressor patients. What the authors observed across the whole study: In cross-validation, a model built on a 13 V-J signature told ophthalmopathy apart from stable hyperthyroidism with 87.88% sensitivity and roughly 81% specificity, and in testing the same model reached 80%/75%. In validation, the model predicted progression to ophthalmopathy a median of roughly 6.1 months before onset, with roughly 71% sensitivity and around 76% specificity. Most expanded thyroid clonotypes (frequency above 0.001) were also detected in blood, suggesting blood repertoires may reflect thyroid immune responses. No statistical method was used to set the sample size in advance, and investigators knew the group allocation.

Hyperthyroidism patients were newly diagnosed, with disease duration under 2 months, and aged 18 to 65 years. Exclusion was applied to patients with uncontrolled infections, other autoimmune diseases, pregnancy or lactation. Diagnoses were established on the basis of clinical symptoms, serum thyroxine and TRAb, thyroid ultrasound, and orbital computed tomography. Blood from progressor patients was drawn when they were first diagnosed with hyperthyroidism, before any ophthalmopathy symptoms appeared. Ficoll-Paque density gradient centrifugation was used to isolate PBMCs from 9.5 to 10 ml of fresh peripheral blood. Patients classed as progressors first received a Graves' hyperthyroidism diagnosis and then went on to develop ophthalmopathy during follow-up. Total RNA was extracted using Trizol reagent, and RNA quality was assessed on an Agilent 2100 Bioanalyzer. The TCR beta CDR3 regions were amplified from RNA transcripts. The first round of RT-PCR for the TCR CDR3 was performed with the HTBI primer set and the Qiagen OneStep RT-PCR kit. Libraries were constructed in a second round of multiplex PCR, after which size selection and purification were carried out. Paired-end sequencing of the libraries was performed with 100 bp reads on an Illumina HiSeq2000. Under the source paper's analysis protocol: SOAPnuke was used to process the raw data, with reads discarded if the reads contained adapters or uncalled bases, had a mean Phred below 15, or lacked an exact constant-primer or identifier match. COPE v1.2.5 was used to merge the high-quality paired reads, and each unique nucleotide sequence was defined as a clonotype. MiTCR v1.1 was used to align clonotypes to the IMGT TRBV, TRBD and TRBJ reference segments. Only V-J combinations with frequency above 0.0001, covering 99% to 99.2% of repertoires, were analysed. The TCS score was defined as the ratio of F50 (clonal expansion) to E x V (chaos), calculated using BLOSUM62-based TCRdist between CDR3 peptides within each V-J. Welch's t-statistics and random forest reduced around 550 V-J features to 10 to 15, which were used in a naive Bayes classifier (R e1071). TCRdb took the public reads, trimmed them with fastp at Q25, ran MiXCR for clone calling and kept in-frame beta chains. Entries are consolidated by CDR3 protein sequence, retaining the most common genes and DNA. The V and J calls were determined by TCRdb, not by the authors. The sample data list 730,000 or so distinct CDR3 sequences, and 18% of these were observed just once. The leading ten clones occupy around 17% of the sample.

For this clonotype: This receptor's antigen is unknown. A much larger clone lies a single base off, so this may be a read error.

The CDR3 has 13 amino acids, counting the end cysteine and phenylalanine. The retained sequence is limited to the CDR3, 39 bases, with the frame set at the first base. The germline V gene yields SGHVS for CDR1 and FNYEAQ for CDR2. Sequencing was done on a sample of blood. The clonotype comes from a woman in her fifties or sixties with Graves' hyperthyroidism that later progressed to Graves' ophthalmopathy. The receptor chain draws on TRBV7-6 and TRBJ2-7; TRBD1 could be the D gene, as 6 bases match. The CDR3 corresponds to CASSLEQGYEQCF. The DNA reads TGTGCCAGCAGCTTAGAACAGGGCTACGAGCAGTGCTTC.